Listed below are T cell receptor beta chains from one sample, sequenced in a study of radiation and T cells in renal cell carcinoma. Sequencing used immunoSEQ multiplex PCR; TCRdb keeps in-frame clones, though not all of them. The sample holds approximately 120,000 clones, 82% seen once. The source was blood, collected from a patient whose treatment included radiotherapy and nephrectomy. These receptors were taken from a woman aged 60-70 years with renal cell carcinoma. Each CDR3 is given without its conserved first and last residue.

TRBV5-1,ASRAGTGEVNQPQH
TRBV5-4,ASSLDRGETQY
TRBV6-4,ASSDEAGTSYNEQF
TRBV19,ASSPGQGRGTEAF
TRBV27,ASSYPTSGGTDTQY
TRBV12-5,ASCTDHQPQH
TRBV2,ASRLLRESYGYT
TRBV30,AWELQGVETQY
TRBV29-1,SVVITGIQPQH
TRBV27,ASSLSTVSNQPQH
TRBV9,ASSVKSSGSIGNEQF
TRBV4-1,ASSQDASGSNNEQF
TRBV2,ASSESLFAGLDEAF
TRBV4-2,ASSQERAGPASYEQY
TRBV2,ASSDFGFLSNQPQH
TRBV6-5,ASSHDGRTNEKLF
TRBV19,ASSPRDYLYEQY
TRBV4-1,ASSQVSRTSGNTIY
TRBV19,ASTTARASNQPQH
TRBV6-1,ASSAPPTSGNQYEQY
TRBV6-6,ASSYSAATNEKLF
TRBV6-5,ASSYSNAGGVYEQY
TRBV27,ASLERGGTDTQY
TRBV11-2,ASSYGPPDNEQF